This T cell receptor (beta chain) is drawn from a study of T cells in Graves' hyperthyroidism and ophthalmopathy. Study at large: Upon initial diagnosis and before any treatment, peripheral blood was collected.

This sample holds PBMCs from 10 ml fresh peripheral blood. V lost 4 bases to trimming and J lost 7 bases, with 16 bases between them. This CDR3 contains 14 residues. Looked up from germline, CDR1 is SQVTM and CDR2 is ANQGSEA. This clonotype was seen a few times. The antigen is unknown. Overall study results and limits: Ophthalmopathy could be told apart from stable hyperthyroidism with a 13 V-J model.

Researchers amplified the TCR beta CDR3 regions from RNA transcripts. During a first-round RT-PCR of the TCR CDR3, the HTBI primer set was used. TCRdb analysed the multiplex PCR reads with MiXCR anew, one entry per CDR3 protein. The data show hundreds of thousands of distinct CDR3 sequences, more than 30% seen once. This chain uses TRBV29-1 with TRBJ1-4; tentative D call: TRBD1 (5 bases). Sequenced material: blood. This receptor was taken from a man aged 18 to 30 with Graves' hyperthyroidism. CDR3 amino acids: CSVVSGSGGEKLFF. For the CDR3, the DNA is TGCAGCGTTGTGTCGGGGTCCGGGGGTGAAAAACTGTTTTTT.